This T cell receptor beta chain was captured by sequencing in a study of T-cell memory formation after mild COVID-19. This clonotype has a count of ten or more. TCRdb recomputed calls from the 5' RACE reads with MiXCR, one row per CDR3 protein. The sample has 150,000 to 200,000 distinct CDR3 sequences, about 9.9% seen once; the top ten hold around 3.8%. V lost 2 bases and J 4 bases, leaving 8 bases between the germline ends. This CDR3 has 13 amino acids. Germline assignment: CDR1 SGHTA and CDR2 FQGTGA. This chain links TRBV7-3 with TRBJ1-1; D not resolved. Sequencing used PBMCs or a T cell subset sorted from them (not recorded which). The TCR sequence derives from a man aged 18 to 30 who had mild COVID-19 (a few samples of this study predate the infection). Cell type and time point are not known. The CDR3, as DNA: TGTGCCAGCAGCTTAGAGCGGGCCACTGAAGCTTTCTTT. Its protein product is CASSLERATEAFF. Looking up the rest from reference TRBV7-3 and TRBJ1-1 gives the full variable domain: GAGVSQTPSNKVTEKGKYVELRCDPISGHTALYWYRQSLGQGPEFLIYFQGTGAADDSGLPNDRFFAVRPEGSVSTLKIQRTERGDSAVYLCASSLERATEAFFGQGTRLTVV.